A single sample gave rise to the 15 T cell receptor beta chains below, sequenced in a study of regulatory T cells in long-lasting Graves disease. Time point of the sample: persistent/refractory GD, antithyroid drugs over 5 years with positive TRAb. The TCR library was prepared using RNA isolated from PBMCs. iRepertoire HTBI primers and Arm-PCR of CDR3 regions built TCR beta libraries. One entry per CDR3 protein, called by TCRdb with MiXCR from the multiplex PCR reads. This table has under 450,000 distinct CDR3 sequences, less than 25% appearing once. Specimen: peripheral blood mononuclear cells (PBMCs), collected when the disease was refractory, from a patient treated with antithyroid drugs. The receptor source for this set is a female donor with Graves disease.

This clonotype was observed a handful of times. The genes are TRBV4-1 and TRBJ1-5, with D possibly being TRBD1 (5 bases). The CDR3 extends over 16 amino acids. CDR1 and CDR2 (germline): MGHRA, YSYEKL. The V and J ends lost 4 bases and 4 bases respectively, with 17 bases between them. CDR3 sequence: CASSPMTGDFNQPQHF. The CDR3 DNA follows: TGCGCCAGCAGCCCGATGACGGGGGATTTTAATCAGCCCCAGCATTTT.

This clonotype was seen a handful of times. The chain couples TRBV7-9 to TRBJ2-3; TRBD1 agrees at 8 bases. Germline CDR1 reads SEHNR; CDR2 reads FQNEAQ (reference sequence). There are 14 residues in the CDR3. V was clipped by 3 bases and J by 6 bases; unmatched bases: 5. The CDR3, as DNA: TGTGCCAGCAGCTTGACAGGGGACACTGATACGCAGTATTTT. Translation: CASSLTGDTDTQYF.

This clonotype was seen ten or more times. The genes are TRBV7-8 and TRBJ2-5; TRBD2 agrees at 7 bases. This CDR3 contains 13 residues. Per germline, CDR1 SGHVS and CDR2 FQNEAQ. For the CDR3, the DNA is TGTGCTACCAGGCGGGAGTGGAAAGAGACCCAGTACTTC. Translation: CATRREWKETQYF.

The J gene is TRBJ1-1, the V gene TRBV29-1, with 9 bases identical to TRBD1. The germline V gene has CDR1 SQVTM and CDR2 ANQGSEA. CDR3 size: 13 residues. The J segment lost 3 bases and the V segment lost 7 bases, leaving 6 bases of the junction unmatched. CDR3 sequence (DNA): TGCAGCGCCCGGGACAGGGTGTACACTGAAGCTTTCTTT. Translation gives CSARDRVYTEAFF.

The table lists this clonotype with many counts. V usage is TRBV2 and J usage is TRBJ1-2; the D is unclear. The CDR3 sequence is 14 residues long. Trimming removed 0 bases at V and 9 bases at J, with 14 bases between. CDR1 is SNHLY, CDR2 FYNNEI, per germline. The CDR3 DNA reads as TGTGCCAGCAGTGAAGCCCAAAAGACCTGGAGCTACACCTTC. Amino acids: CASSEAQKTWSYTF.

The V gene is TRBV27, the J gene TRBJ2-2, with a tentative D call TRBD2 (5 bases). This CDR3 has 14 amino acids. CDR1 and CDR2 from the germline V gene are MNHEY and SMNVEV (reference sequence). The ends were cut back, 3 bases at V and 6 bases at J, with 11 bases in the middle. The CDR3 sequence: CASSFGVQAGELFF. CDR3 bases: TGTGCCAGCAGTTTCGGGGTCCAGGCCGGGGAGCTGTTTTTT.

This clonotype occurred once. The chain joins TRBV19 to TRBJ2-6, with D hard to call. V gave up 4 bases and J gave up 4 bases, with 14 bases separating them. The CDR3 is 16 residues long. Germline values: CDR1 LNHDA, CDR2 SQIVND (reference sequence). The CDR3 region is CASSRRPAFGANVLTF. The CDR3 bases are TGTGCCAGTAGTAGGAGACCGGCGTTCGGGGCCAACGTCCTGACTTTC.

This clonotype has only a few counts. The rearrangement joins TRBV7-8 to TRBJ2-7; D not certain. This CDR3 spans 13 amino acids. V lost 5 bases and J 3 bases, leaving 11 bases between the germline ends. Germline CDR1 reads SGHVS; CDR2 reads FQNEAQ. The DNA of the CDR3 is TGTGCCAGCAGCGAATTTGGGGACTACGAGCAGTACTTC. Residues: CASSEFGDYEQYF.

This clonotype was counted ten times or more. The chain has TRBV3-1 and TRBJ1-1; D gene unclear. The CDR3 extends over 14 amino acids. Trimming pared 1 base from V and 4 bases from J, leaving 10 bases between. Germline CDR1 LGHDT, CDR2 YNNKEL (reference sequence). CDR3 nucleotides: TGTGCCAGCAGCCAAGGGCGGGTGGGCACTGAAGCTTTCTTT. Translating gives CASSQGRVGTEAFF. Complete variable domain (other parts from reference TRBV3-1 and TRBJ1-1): DTAVSQTPKYLVTQMGNDKSIKCEQNLGHDTMYWYKQDSKKFLKIMFSYNNKELIINETVPNRFSPKSPDKAHLNLHINSLELGDSAVYFCASSQGRVGTEAFFGQGTRLTVV.

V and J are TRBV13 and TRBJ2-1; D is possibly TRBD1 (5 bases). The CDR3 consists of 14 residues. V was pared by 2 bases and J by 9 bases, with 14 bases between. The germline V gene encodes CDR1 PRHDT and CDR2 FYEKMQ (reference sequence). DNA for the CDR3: TGTGCCAGCAGCTTAAGGGGTTGGCGAGTTGAGCAGTTCTTC. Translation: CASSLRGWRVEQFF.

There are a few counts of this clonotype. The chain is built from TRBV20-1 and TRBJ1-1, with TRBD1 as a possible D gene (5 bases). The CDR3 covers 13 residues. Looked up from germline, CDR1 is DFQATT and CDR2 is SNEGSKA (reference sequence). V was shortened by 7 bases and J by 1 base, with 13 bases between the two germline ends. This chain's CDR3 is CSGISGTNTEAFF. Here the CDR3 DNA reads TGCAGTGGAATCTCAGGGACGAACACTGAAGCTTTCTTT.

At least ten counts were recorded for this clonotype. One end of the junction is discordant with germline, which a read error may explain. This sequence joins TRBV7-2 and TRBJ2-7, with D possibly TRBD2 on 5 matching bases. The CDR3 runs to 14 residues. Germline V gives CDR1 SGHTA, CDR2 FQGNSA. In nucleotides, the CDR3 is TGTGCCAGCAGTTTAGGACTGCCCTCCTACGAGCAGTACTTC. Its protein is CASSLGLPSYEQYF. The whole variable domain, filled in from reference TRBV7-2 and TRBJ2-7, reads GAGVSQSPSNKVTEKGKDVELRCDPISGHTALYWYRQSLGQGLEFLIYFQGNSAPDKSGLPSDRFSAERTGGSVSTLTIQRTQQEDSAVYLCASSLGLPSYEQYFGPGTRLTVT.

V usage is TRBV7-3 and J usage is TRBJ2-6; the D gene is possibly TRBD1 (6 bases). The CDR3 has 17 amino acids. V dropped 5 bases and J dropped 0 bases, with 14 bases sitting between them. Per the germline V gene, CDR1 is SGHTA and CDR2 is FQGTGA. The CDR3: CASSTPGHLSGANVLTF. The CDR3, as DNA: TGTGCCAGCAGCACGCCGGGACATCTCTCTGGGGCCAACGTCCTGACTTTC.

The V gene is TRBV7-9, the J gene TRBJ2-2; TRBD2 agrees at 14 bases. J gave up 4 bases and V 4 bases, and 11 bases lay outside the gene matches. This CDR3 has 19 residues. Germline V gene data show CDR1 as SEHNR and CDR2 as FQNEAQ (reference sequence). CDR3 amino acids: CASSSGTSGSRGSTGELFF. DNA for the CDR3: TGTGCCAGCAGCTCCGGGACTAGCGGGAGTAGGGGTTCCACCGGGGAGCTGTTTTTT.

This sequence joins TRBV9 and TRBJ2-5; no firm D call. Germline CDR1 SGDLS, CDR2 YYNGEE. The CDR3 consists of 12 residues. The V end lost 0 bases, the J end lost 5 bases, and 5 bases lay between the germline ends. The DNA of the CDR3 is TGTGCCAGCAGCGTAGATTTGGAGACCCAGTACTTC. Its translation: CASSVDLETQYF.